Listed below are T cell receptor beta chains from one sample, sequenced in a study of cytomegalovirus exposure and HLA in healthy donors. Assay: immunoSEQ multiplex PCR; the TCRdb copy retains only in-frame clones and omits some. The sample lists 190,000 or so clones; approximately 82% were seen once. The sample taken for sequencing was PBMCs. The receptors were gathered from a woman aged 45-65 years in good health and CMV-seropositive. Each CDR3 is given with its conserved first and last residue. Fields, in order: J gene, D gene, V gene, clone size, CDR3 DNA, CDR3 protein. The D gene is left open where the match is weak. A clone size is listed for some rows: how often the clone was seen (once, few, many), or a class if it is expanded.

J gene: TRBJ1-5
D gene: .
V gene: TRBV15
clone size: once
CDR3 DNA: TGTGCCACCAGCTTTTCCTATAATCAGCCCCAGCATTTT
CDR3 protein: CATSFSYNQPQHF

J gene: TRBJ1-2
D gene: .
V gene: TRBV14
clone size: .
CDR3 DNA: TGTGCCAGCAGCCAAGGGGGCAGAAACTATGGCTACACCTTC
CDR3 protein: CASSQGGRNYGYTF

J gene: TRBJ2-5
D gene: .
V gene: TRBV23-1
clone size: .
CDR3 DNA: TGCGCCAGCACCCCGGGTGCGTTACTCAACCAAGAGACCCAGTACTTC
CDR3 protein: CASTPGALLNQETQYF

J gene: TRBJ2-7
D gene: TRBD1
V gene: TRBV2
clone size: .
CDR3 DNA: TGTGCCTACCAGGACAGGGGAATCTACGAGCAGTACTTC
CDR3 protein: CAYQDRGIYEQYF

J gene: TRBJ1-1
D gene: TRBD1
V gene: TRBV9
clone size: .
CDR3 DNA: TGTGCCAGCAGCGCCCGGACAGGGATGTCCACTGAAGCTTTCTTT
CDR3 protein: CASSARTGMSTEAFF

J gene: TRBJ2-3
D gene: TRBD2
V gene: TRBV6-5
clone size: once
CDR3 DNA: TGTGCCAGCAGCGGACTAGCGGGGGTCGGGGATACGCAGTATTTT
CDR3 protein: CASSGLAGVGDTQYF

J gene: TRBJ1-2
D gene: .
V gene: TRBV18
clone size: .
CDR3 DNA: TGTGCCAGCTCACCTTCCCTGACAGATGGCTACACCTTC
CDR3 protein: CASSPSLTDGYTF

J gene: TRBJ2-7
D gene: TRBD1
V gene: TRBV28
clone size: .
CDR3 DNA: TGTGCCAGCAGAACCCGGGACAGGGGGTATAGGGAGCAGTACTTC
CDR3 protein: CASRTRDRGYREQYF

J gene: TRBJ2-5
D gene: .
V gene: TRBV4-1
clone size: .
CDR3 DNA: TGCGCCAGCAGCCAAGATCGAGGTTTGCCTCAAGAGACCCAGTACTTC
CDR3 protein: CASSQDRGLPQETQYF

J gene: TRBJ1-1
D gene: .
V gene: TRBV7-3
clone size: .
CDR3 DNA: TGTGCCAGCAGCTTAAACTGGGCAGCGAACACTGAAGCTTTCTTT
CDR3 protein: CASSLNWAANTEAFF

J gene: TRBJ2-7
D gene: .
V gene: TRBV10-1
clone size: few
CDR3 DNA: TGCGCCAGCGGGGAGTGGGGGGATCCCTACGAGCAGTACTTC
CDR3 protein: CASGEWGDPYEQYF

J gene: TRBJ2-5
D gene: TRBD2
V gene: TRBV9
clone size: .
CDR3 DNA: TGTGCCAGCAGCCCTAGGGGAGGGGAGACCCAGTACTTC
CDR3 protein: CASSPRGGETQYF

J gene: TRBJ2-7
D gene: .
V gene: TRBV5-5
clone size: .
CDR3 DNA: TGTGCCAGCACCGATCGGGGTGTTCTAAGCTACGAGCAGTACTTC
CDR3 protein: CASTDRGVLSYEQYF

J gene: TRBJ2-7
D gene: .
V gene: TRBV7-7
clone size: .
CDR3 DNA: TGTGCCAGCAGCTCACGGTACGAGCAGTACTTC
CDR3 protein: CASSSRYEQYF

J gene: TRBJ2-1
D gene: .
V gene: TRBV7-2
clone size: once
CDR3 DNA: TGTGCCAGCAGCTTAGCGATCGGTTCCTACAATGAGCAGTTCTTC
CDR3 protein: CASSLAIGSYNEQFF

J gene: TRBJ2-3
D gene: .
V gene: TRBV29-1
clone size: .
CDR3 DNA: TGCAGCGTTGACCCGGGGGGGACAGGGTGGGATACGCAGTATTTT
CDR3 protein: CSVDPGGTGWDTQYF

J gene: TRBJ1-2
D gene: .
V gene: TRBV5-1
clone size: .
CDR3 DNA: TGCGCCAGCAACCGCGGGACGGGAAAAAACTATGGCTACACCTTC
CDR3 protein: CASNRGTGKNYGYTF

J gene: TRBJ2-7
D gene: .
V gene: TRBV27
clone size: once
CDR3 DNA: TGTGCCAGCAGTCCGCAGACAGAATGGGTCTCCTACGAGCAGTACTTC
CDR3 protein: CASSPQTEWVSYEQYF

J gene: TRBJ1-1
D gene: .
V gene: TRBV6-6
clone size: .
CDR3 DNA: TGTGCCAGCAGATCAGACAGGATGGGGCCGGGCACTGAAGCTTTCTTT
CDR3 protein: CASRSDRMGPGTEAFF

J gene: TRBJ1-3
D gene: .
V gene: TRBV18
clone size: once
CDR3 DNA: TGTGCCAGCTCACCATCCGGGACACCTTCTGGAAACACCATATATTTT
CDR3 protein: CASSPSGTPSGNTIYF

J gene: TRBJ2-4
D gene: TRBD1
V gene: TRBV5-1
clone size: .
CDR3 DNA: TGCGCCAGCAGGCTGGACAGGGCCCCAGCCAAAAACATTCAGTACTTC
CDR3 protein: CASRLDRAPAKNIQYF

J gene: TRBJ1-6
D gene: .
V gene: TRBV7-3
clone size: .
CDR3 DNA: TGTTCCAGCAGCTCGAGGGCCCCGGCTTATAATTCACCCCTCCACTTT
CDR3 protein: CSSSSRAPAYNSPLHF

J gene: TRBJ1-2
D gene: TRBD1
V gene: TRBV5-8
clone size: .
CDR3 DNA: TGTGCCAGCACCTTCGACAGGGGGCGCCGGGGGGGCTACACCTTC
CDR3 protein: CASTFDRGRRGGYTF

J gene: TRBJ2-5
D gene: .
V gene: TRBV9
clone size: .
CDR3 DNA: TGTGCCAGCAGCGTAGATACTCCGACAACCCAGTACTTC
CDR3 protein: CASSVDTPTTQYF

J gene: TRBJ2-5
D gene: TRBD2
V gene: TRBV7-2
clone size: .
CDR3 DNA: TGTGCCAGCAGCTTAGGGGGCAGGGAGGGGGAGACCCAGTACTTC
CDR3 protein: CASSLGGREGETQYF

J gene: TRBJ1-2
D gene: .
V gene: TRBV4-1
clone size: .
CDR3 DNA: TGCGCCAGCAGCCAAGATTCCAGGGTGTTCGGCTACACCTTC
CDR3 protein: CASSQDSRVFGYTF

J gene: TRBJ1-6
D gene: .
V gene: TRBV5-1
clone size: many
CDR3 DNA: TGCGCCAGCAGCGACGGGGCCGGGAGTTGGACCCTCCACTTT
CDR3 protein: CASSDGAGSWTLHF

J gene: TRBJ1-5
D gene: TRBD1
V gene: TRBV19
clone size: .
CDR3 DNA: TGTGCCAGTAATACCGGGACAGGAGGGCTCAATCAGCCCCAGCATTTT
CDR3 protein: CASNTGTGGLNQPQHF

J gene: TRBJ2-5
D gene: TRBD2
V gene: TRBV4-1
clone size: .
CDR3 DNA: TGCGCCAGCAGCCAAGGCCAGCGGGGGTTGCTCTCGGTCCAAGAGACCCAGTACTTC
CDR3 protein: CASSQGQRGLLSVQETQYF

J gene: TRBJ2-7
D gene: TRBD2
V gene: TRBV10-3
clone size: .
CDR3 DNA: TGTGCCATCAGTGAACCCCAGCTAGCGGGAGGGGGATACTCCTACGAGCAGTACTTC
CDR3 protein: CAISEPQLAGGGYSYEQYF

J gene: TRBJ1-2
D gene: TRBD1
V gene: TRBV30
clone size: .
CDR3 DNA: TGTGCCTGGAGTGTACAGGGGATCTATGGCGGCTACACCTTC
CDR3 protein: CAWSVQGIYGGYTF

J gene: TRBJ2-5
D gene: TRBD2
V gene: TRBV28
clone size: .
CDR3 DNA: TGTGCCAGCAGTCCGGGGGGAGGTGAGGAGACCCAGTACTTC
CDR3 protein: CASSPGGGEETQYF

J gene: TRBJ2-1
D gene: TRBD2
V gene: TRBV28
clone size: .
CDR3 DNA: TGTGCCAGCAGAAGGACTAGCGGGTCCTACAATGAGCAGTTCTTC
CDR3 protein: CASRRTSGSYNEQFF

J gene: TRBJ2-3
D gene: TRBD1
V gene: TRBV7-8
clone size: .
CDR3 DNA: TGTGCCAGCAGCTCAGGGGGAGATACGCAGTATTTT
CDR3 protein: CASSSGGDTQYF

J gene: TRBJ1-2
D gene: .
V gene: TRBV6-6
clone size: .
CDR3 DNA: TGTGCCAGCGCGCTAACGTATGGCTACACCTTC
CDR3 protein: CASALTYGYTF

J gene: TRBJ2-7
D gene: TRBD2
V gene: TRBV5-4
clone size: once
CDR3 DNA: TGTGCCAGCAGCCCGGGGACTAGCGGGGGGGCCCACGAGCAGTACTTC
CDR3 protein: CASSPGTSGGAHEQYF

J gene: TRBJ1-1
D gene: .
V gene: TRBV29-1
clone size: .
CDR3 DNA: TGCAGTTCCGATGAGGGAAGGACTGAAGCTTTCTTT
CDR3 protein: CSSDEGRTEAFF

J gene: TRBJ2-2
D gene: TRBD2
V gene: TRBV9
clone size: .
CDR3 DNA: TGTGCCAGCAGCGTGGCGGGGGGGCCTTCGACCGGGGAGCTGTTTTTT
CDR3 protein: CASSVAGGPSTGELFF

J gene: TRBJ1-2
D gene: TRBD1
V gene: TRBV4-3
clone size: .
CDR3 DNA: TGCGCCAGCACCAACAGGGGTCTACCCTATGGCTACACCTTC
CDR3 protein: CASTNRGLPYGYTF

J gene: TRBJ2-1
D gene: .
V gene: TRBV18
clone size: .
CDR3 DNA: TGTGCCAGCTCACCCAGCGATGAGCAGTTCTTC
CDR3 protein: CASSPSDEQFF

J gene: TRBJ2-4
D gene: TRBD1
V gene: TRBV7-9
clone size: once
CDR3 DNA: TGTGCCAGCAGATCGACAGGGGACATTCAGTACTTC
CDR3 protein: CASRSTGDIQYF

J gene: TRBJ1-2
D gene: .
V gene: TRBV6-1
clone size: .
CDR3 DNA: TGTGCCAGCAGTCAAGCTAGGGCGCGGGGCCACTATGGCTACACCTTC
CDR3 protein: CASSQARARGHYGYTF

J gene: TRBJ2-3
D gene: .
V gene: TRBV9
clone size: .
CDR3 DNA: TGTGCCAGCAGCTCTGACAAACCGTATCCAGATACGCAGTATTTT
CDR3 protein: CASSSDKPYPDTQYF

J gene: TRBJ1-3
D gene: TRBD1
V gene: TRBV7-8
clone size: .
CDR3 DNA: TGTGCCAGCAGCTTCGCGGGACAGAGAAACACCATATATTTT
CDR3 protein: CASSFAGQRNTIYF

J gene: TRBJ1-6
D gene: .
V gene: TRBV9
clone size: .
CDR3 DNA: TGTGCCAGCAGCGTAGACGCAGGGGACTCACCCCTCCACTTT
CDR3 protein: CASSVDAGDSPLHF

J gene: TRBJ2-5
D gene: TRBD1
V gene: TRBV7-2
clone size: .
CDR3 DNA: TGTGCCAGCAGCTTAGAGGGACAGCTGGCCCAGTACTTC
CDR3 protein: CASSLEGQLAQYF

J gene: TRBJ2-5
D gene: .
V gene: TRBV7-9
clone size: .
CDR3 DNA: TGTGCCAGCAGCTTAGTGGGTCAGGGGGAGACCCAGTACTTC
CDR3 protein: CASSLVGQGETQYF

J gene: TRBJ1-4
D gene: TRBD1
V gene: TRBV9
clone size: few
CDR3 DNA: TGTGCCAGCAGCGTCTCCGGGACAGATAATGAAAAACTGTTTTTT
CDR3 protein: CASSVSGTDNEKLFF

J gene: TRBJ1-3
D gene: .
V gene: TRBV7-8
clone size: .
CDR3 DNA: TGTGCCAGCAGCTTCCCGGGAAACACCATATATTTT
CDR3 protein: CASSFPGNTIYF

J gene: TRBJ1-2
D gene: TRBD1
V gene: TRBV27
clone size: .
CDR3 DNA: TGTGCCAGCAGTTCCCGCTGGACAGGCGGAATGGGCTATGGCTACACCTTC
CDR3 protein: CASSSRWTGGMGYGYTF

J gene: TRBJ2-5
D gene: .
V gene: TRBV5-1
clone size: .
CDR3 DNA: TGCGCCAGCAGCTTGGAGGGGAACCAAGAGACCCAGTACTTC
CDR3 protein: CASSLEGNQETQYF

J gene: TRBJ1-1
D gene: .
V gene: TRBV29-1
clone size: .
CDR3 DNA: TGCAGCGTTGAAGACCGGTCGAGGTTAGAAGCTTTCTTT
CDR3 protein: CSVEDRSRLEAFF

J gene: TRBJ2-1
D gene: .
V gene: TRBV27
clone size: .
CDR3 DNA: TGTGCCAGCAGTTTATTCCGCGGGGTTCCCTACAATGAGCAGTTCTTC
CDR3 protein: CASSLFRGVPYNEQFF

J gene: TRBJ2-7
D gene: TRBD1
V gene: TRBV27
clone size: .
CDR3 DNA: TGTGCCAGCAGTTTAGCCAGGGGGCTAGGAGAGCAGTACTTC
CDR3 protein: CASSLARGLGEQYF

J gene: TRBJ2-3
D gene: TRBD1
V gene: TRBV11-2
clone size: .
CDR3 DNA: TGTGCCAGCAGCTTACTGGCAGGGGGTTTCACAGATACGCAGTATTTT
CDR3 protein: CASSLLAGGFTDTQYF

J gene: TRBJ2-2
D gene: TRBD1
V gene: TRBV7-2
clone size: .
CDR3 DNA: TGTGCCAGCAGCTTTGGCGACAGGGCGAACACCGGGGAGCTGTTTTTT
CDR3 protein: CASSFGDRANTGELFF